This TCR beta chain was captured by sequencing in a study of cytomegalovirus exposure and HLA in healthy donors. Study-wide context: The Caucasian-associated ancestry cluster contained about 80% of the 398 genotyped donors.

Germline-derived CDR1 and CDR2 are SGHNT and YYREEE (reference sequence). After removal of 4 bases from V and 4 bases from J, the junction contained 0 bases not matched to a gene. The CDR3 covers 13 residues. PCR employed 60 Vbeta and 13 Jbeta primers. Source study methods: A follow-up analysis tallied about 80 million unique TCR beta chains, roughly 11 million shared. This table comes from immunoSEQ multiplex PCR, and its TCRdb copy is limited to in-frame clones, with some not included. That table gives V, J and clone size, and the DNA gave D and trimming. The sample includes around 200,000 clones, about two thirds of them seen just once.

This chain links TRBV5-4 with TRBJ2-5; 11 bases line up with TRBD2. The TCR sequence derives from a man aged 35 to 55 in good health and CMV-seropositive. Sequenced: PBMCs. The CDR3 here is CASSGTSGETQYF. In DNA, the CDR3 is TGTGCCAGCAGCGGGACTAGCGGAGAGACCCAGTACTTC.